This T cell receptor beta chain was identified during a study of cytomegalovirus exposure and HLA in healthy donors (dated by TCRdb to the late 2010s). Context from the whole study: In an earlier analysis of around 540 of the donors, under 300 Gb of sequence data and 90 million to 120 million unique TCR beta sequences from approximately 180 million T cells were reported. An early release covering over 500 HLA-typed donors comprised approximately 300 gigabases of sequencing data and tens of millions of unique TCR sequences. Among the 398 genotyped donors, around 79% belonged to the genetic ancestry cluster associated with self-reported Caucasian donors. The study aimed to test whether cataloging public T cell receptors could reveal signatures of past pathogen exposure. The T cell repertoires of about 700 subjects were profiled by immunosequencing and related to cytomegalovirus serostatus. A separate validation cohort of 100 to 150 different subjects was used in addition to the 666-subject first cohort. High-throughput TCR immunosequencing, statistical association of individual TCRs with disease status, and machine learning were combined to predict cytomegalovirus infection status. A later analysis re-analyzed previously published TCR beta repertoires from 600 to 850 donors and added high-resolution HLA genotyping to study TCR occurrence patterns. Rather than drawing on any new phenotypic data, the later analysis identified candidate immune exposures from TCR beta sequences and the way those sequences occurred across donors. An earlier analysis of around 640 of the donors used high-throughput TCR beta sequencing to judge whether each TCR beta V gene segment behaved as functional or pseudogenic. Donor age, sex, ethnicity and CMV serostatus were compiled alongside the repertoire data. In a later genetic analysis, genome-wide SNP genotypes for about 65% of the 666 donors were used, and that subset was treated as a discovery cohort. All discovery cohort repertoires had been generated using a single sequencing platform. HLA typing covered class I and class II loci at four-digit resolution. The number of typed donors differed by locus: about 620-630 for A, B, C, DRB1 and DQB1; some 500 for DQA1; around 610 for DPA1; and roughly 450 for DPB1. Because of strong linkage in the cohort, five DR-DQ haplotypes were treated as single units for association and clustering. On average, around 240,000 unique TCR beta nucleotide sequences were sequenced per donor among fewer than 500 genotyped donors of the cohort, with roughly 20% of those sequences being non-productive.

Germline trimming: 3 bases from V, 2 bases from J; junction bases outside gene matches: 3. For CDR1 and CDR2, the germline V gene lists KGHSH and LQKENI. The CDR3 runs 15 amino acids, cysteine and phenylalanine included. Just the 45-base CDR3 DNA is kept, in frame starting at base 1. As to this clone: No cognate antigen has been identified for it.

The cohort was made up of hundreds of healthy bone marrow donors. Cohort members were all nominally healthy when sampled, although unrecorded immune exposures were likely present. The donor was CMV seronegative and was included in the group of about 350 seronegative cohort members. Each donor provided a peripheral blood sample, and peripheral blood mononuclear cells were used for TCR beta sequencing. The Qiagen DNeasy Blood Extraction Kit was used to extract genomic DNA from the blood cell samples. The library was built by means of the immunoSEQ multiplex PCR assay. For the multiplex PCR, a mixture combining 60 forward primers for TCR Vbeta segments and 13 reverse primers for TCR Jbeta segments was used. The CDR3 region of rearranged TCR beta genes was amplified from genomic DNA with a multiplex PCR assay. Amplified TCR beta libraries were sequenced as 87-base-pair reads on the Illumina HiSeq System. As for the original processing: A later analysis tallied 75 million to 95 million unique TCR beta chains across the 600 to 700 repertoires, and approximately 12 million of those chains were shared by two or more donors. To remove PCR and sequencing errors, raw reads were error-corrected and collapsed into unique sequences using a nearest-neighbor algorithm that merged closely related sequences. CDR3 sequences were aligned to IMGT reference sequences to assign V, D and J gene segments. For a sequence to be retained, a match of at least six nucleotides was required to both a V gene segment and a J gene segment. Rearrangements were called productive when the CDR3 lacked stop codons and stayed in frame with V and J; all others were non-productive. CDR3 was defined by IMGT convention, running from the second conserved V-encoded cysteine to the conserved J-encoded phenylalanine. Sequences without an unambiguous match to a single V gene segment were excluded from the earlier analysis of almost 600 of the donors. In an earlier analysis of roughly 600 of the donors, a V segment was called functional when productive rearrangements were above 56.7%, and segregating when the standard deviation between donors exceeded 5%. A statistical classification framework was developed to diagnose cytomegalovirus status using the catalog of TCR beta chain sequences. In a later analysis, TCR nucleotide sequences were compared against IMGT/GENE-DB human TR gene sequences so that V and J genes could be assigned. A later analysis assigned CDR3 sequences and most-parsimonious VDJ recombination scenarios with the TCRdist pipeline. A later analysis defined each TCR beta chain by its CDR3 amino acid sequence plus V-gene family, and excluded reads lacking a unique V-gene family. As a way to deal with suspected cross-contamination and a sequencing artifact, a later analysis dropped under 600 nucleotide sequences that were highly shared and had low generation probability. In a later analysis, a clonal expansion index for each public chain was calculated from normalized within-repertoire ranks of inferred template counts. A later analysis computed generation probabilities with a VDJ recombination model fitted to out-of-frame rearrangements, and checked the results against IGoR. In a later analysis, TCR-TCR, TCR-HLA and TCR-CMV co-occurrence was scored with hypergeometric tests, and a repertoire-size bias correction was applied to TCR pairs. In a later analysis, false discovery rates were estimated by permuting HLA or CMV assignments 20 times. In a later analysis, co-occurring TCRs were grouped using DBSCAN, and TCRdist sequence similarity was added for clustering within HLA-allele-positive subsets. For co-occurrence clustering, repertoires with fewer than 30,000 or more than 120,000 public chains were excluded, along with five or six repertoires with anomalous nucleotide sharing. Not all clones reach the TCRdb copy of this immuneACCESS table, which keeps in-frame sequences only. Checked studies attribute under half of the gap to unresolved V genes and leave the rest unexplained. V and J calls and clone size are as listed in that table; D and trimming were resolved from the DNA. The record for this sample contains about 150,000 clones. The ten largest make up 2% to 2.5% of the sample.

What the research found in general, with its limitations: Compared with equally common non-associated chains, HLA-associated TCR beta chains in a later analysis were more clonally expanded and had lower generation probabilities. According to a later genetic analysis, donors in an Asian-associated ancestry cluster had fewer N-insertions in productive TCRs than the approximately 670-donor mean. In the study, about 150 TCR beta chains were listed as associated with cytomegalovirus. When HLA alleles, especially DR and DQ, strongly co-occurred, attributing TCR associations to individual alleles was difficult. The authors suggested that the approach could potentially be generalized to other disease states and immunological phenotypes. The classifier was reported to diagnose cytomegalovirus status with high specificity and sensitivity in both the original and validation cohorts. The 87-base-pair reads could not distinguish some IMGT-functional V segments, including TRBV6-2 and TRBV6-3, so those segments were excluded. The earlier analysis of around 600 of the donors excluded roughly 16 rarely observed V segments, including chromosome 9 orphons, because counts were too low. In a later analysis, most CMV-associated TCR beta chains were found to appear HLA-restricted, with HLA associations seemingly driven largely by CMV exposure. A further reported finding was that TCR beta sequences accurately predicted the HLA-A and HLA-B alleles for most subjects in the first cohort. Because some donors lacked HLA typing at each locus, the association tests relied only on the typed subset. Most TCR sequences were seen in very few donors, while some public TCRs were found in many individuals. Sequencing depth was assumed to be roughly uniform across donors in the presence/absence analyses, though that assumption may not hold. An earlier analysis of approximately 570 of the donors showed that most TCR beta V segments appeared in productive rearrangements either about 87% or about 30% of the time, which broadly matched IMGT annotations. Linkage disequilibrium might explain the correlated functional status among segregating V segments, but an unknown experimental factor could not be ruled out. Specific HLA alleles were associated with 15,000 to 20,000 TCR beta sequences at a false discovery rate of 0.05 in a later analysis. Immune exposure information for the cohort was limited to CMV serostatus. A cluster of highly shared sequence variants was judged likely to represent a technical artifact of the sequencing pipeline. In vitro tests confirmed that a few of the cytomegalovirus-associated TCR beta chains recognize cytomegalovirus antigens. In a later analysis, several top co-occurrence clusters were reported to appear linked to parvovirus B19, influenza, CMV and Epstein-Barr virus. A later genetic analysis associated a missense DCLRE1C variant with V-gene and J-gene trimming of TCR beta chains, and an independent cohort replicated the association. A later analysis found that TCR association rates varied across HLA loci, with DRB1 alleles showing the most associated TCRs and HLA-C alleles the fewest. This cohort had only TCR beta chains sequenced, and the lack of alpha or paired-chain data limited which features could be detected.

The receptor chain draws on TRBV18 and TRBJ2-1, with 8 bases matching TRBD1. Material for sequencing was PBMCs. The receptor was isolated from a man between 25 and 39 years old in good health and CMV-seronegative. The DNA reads TGTGCCAGCTCACCGCGGGACAGGCCCTACAATGAGCAGTTCTTC. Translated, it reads CASSPRDRPYNEQFF.